The 30 T cell receptor beta chains below all came from one sample that was sequenced in a study of blood T cell repertoires in COVID-19. TCRdb's copy holds only in-frame clones and misses some; the assay was immunoSEQ multiplex PCR. The data contain some 53,000 clones, 90% of them singletons. The specimen was peripheral blood. These receptors were collected from a human donor in a cohort sampled during active COVID-19.

V is TRBV6-5 and J is TRBJ2-4; a possible D gene is TRBD1 (5 bases). This CDR3 has 14 amino acids. CDR1 and CDR2 from the germline V gene are MNHEY and SVGAGI. Deletions cut 4 bases from V and 3 bases from J, with 10 bases between. The CDR3, as DNA: TGTGCCAGCAGTTCGACAGTTGGCAAAAACATTCAGTACTTC. The encoded protein is CASSSTVGKNIQYF.

The chain has TRBV27 and TRBJ2-7, with TRBD1 as a possible D gene (6 bases). Germline loops: CDR1 MNHEY, CDR2 SMNVEV (reference sequence). V lost 5 bases to trimming and J lost 1 base, with 12 bases between them. This CDR3 contains 14 residues. In DNA form, the CDR3 reads TGTGCCAGCAGTCCGTCTACAGGGTCCTACGAGCAGTACTTC. This codes for CASSPSTGSYEQYF.

The genes are TRBV11-2 and TRBJ2-5; D gene ambiguous. The CDR3 spans 13 residues. The V and J ends lost 1 base and 3 bases respectively, with 6 bases between them. The germline V gene encodes CDR1 SGHAT and CDR2 FQNNGV. In DNA form, the CDR3 reads TGTGCCAGCAGCTTAGCCCTTGAAGAGACCCAGTACTTC. Amino acids: CASSLALEETQYF.

The gene calls are TRBV12-2 and TRBJ2-7; the table's D gene call, TRBD2, was not cross checked with the DNA. TRBV12-2 is annotated as a pseudogene. CDR3 length equals 14 residues. Here the CDR3 reads CASRQSGRNHEQYF. The CDR3, as DNA: TGTGCAAGTCGCCAAAGCGGGAGGAACCACGAGCAGTACTTC.

This sequence joins TRBV6-6 and TRBJ1-4, with D maybe TRBD1 (5 bases). Germline lookup yields CDR1 MNHNY and CDR2 SVGAGI (reference sequence). CDR3 length: 13 residues. Trimming cost V 2 bases and J 6 bases, with 7 bases left between them. CDR3 nucleotide sequence: TGTGCCAGCAGTTACGAAGGGGATGAAAAACTGTTTTTT. Translating gives CASSYEGDEKLFF.

The rearrangement joins TRBV28 to TRBJ1-5; unclear D gene. Trimming took off 3 bases at V and 1 base at J, with 7 bases between the two ends. CDR3 length equals 14 residues. CDR1 is MDHEN and CDR2 is SYDVKM in the germline V gene. CDR3 loop: CASSLGGSNQPQHF. The CDR3 nucleotides read TGTGCCAGCAGTTTGGGCGGGAGCAATCAGCCCCAGCATTTT.

This chain joins TRBV27 and TRBJ2-6, with 7 bases matching TRBD1. The CDR3 totals 16 residues. Germline V gene sequence: CDR1 MNHEY, CDR2 SMNVEV (reference sequence). Trimming at V came to 4 bases and at J to 1 base, leaving 4 bases not matched to a gene. For the CDR3, the DNA is TGTGCCAGCAGTTCTCTACAGGGGTCTGGGGCCAACGTCCTGACTTTC. Translating it yields CASSSLQGSGANVLTF.

This chain joins TRBV3-1 (or the pseudogene TRBV3-2) and TRBJ2-2, with a weak D call TRBD2 (6 bases). V dropped 2 bases and J dropped 7 bases, with 8 bases sitting between them. CDR3 size: 13 residues. The germline V gene encodes CDR1 LGHDT and CDR2 YNNKEL (reference sequence). CDR3 residues: CASSQTGVGELFF. CDR3 sequence (DNA): TGTGCCAGCAGCCAAACGGGGGTCGGGGAGCTGTTTTTT.

V is TRBV30 and J is TRBJ1-5; 9 bases fit TRBD1. CDR1 is GTSNPN, CDR2 SVGIG, per germline (reference sequence). J was trimmed by 3 bases and V by 0 bases; bases with no gene match: 3. This CDR3 has 15 amino acids. CDR3 protein: CAWSVGTGTNQPQHF. As DNA, the CDR3 is TGTGCCTGGAGTGTTGGGACAGGGACCAATCAGCCCCAGCATTTT. The complete variable domain, with remaining parts taken from reference TRBV30 and TRBJ1-5, reads SQTIHQWPATLVQPVGSPLSLECTVEGTSNPNLYWYRQAAGRGLQLLFYSVGIGQISSEVPQNLSASRPQDRQFILSSKKLLLSDSGFYLCAWSVGTGTNQPQHFGDGTRLSIL.

The chain recombines TRBV29-1 with TRBJ2-1, with TRBD2 identical over 9 bases. CDR1 and CDR2 (germline): SQVTM, ANQGSEA. The length of the CDR3 is 14 residues. With 7 bases clipped from V and 9 bases from J, the junction kept 13 bases outside the gene matches. CDR3: CSASAASGISEQFF. CDR3 in DNA: TGCAGCGCCTCCGCAGCTAGCGGGATAAGTGAGCAGTTCTTC.

This clone was detected only a few times. V and J are TRBV6-5 and TRBJ2-1; 8 bases are shared with TRBD2. Germline lookup yields CDR1 MNHEY and CDR2 SVGAGI. The CDR3 length is 14 residues. Trimming cost V 5 bases and J 0 bases; bases outside gene matches: 0. The DNA of the CDR3 is TGTGCCAGCAGTCGGGAGGGCTCCTACAATGAGCAGTTCTTC. This encodes CASSREGSYNEQFF.

V usage is TRBV27 and J usage is TRBJ1-6, with 7 bases that match TRBD1. Germline CDR1 MNHEY, CDR2 SMNVEV (reference sequence). The CDR3 loop spans 14 amino acids. The J segment lost 5 bases and the V segment lost 6 bases, leaving 4 bases of the junction unmatched. CDR3 in DNA: TGTGCCAGCAGAACAGGGGTTGATAATTCACCCCTCCACTTT. Protein sequence: CASRTGVDNSPLHF.

In its sample, this clone was seen once. V usage is TRBV6-2 or TRBV6-3 and J usage is TRBJ1-5, with a tentative D call TRBD1 (5 bases). Germline-derived CDR1 and CDR2 are MNHEY and SVGEGT. The V end was cut by 2 bases, the J end by 11 bases, with 13 bases between. This CDR3 is built from 13 residues. The CDR3 DNA is TGTGCCAGCAGTTACGGGTCAAGGGGATCCCAGCATTTT. Translating gives CASSYGSRGSQHF.

V usage is TRBV11-2 and J usage is TRBJ2-5, with D hard to call. The CDR3 consists of 17 residues. Germline CDR1 is SGHAT and CDR2 is FQNNGV. V was pared by 0 bases and J by 5 bases, with 19 bases between. The CDR3: CASSLERSYGPRETQYF. In DNA, the CDR3 is TGTGCCAGCAGCTTAGAAAGGAGTTACGGCCCGCGGGAGACCCAGTACTTC.

This clone was seen just once. V is TRBV27 and J is TRBJ1-2; TRBD1 might be the D (5 bases). The CDR3 is made up of 14 amino acids. Between the trimmed V and J ends, which lost 8 bases and 5 bases, there was a span of 18 bases. The germline V gene has CDR1 MNHEY and CDR2 SMNVEV (reference sequence). Here the CDR3 DNA reads TGTGCCAGCGGAAGGACCGGGGGTTGGTATGGCTACACCTTC. Translated: CASGRTGGWYGYTF.

The V and J genes are TRBV5-1 and TRBJ2-2; 10 bases align to TRBD1. V lost 1 base, J lost 6 bases, and 3 bases stayed unmatched. The CDR3 is 15 residues long. In germline, CDR1 is SGHRS, CDR2 YFSETQ. In DNA form, the CDR3 reads TGCGCCAGCAGCTTGAGACAGGGGGCGGCCGGGGAGCTGTTTTTT. Protein product: CASSLRQGAAGELFF.

The CDR3 is CASSAKMNTEAFF. CDR3 in DNA: TGCGCCAGCAGCGCGAAGATGAACACTGAAGCTTTCTTT. The chain uses TRBV5-1 and TRBJ1-1, with D hard to call. V gave up 4 bases and J gave up 0 bases, with 7 bases separating them. This CDR3 region has 13 residues. CDR1 is SGHRS, CDR2 YFSETQ, per germline.

The V and J genes are TRBV5-8 and TRBJ1-5; tentative D call: TRBD1 (5 bases). V was trimmed by 1 base and J by 5 bases, leaving 7 bases between them. Germline V CDR1 and CDR2: SGHTS, YDEGEE. CDR3 length: 13 residues. The CDR3 sequence: CASSLQQDQPQHF. As DNA, the CDR3 is TGTGCCAGCAGCTTGCAACAGGATCAGCCCCAGCATTTT.

This chain joins TRBV9 and TRBJ2-1, with a weak D call TRBD2 (7 bases). The CDR3 extends over 17 amino acids. Germline loops: CDR1 SGDLS, CDR2 YYNGEE. Trimming took 3 bases from V and 5 from J, leaving 21 bases between them. Written as DNA, the CDR3 is TGTGCCAGCAGCGCCCCTGGGGGGCTAGCGGTAAACAATGAGCAGTTCTTC. This sequence encodes CASSAPGGLAVNNEQFF. The full variable domain, with the rest looked up from reference TRBV9 and TRBJ2-1, is DSGVTQTPKHLITATGQRVTLRCSPRSGDLSVYWYQQSLDQGLQFLIQYYNGEERAKGNILERFSAQQFPDLHSELNLSSLELGDSALYFCASSAPGGLAVNNEQFFGPGTRLTVL.

This chain uses TRBV11-2 with TRBJ1-2; D may be TRBD1 (5 bases). Trimming shortened V by 5 bases and J by 2 bases, and 15 bases separated the two germline ends. This CDR3 has 15 amino acids. CDR1 SGHAT and CDR2 FQNNGV come from the germline V gene. For the CDR3, the DNA is TGTGCCAGCAGCCCAGGGTCATCAGAGAACTATGGCTACACCTTC. Residues: CASSPGSSENYGYTF.

The V gene is TRBV2, the J gene TRBJ2-5, with D maybe TRBD2 (5 bases). This CDR3 region has 16 residues. CDR1 is SNHLY, CDR2 FYNNEI, per germline. V was cut by 8 bases and J by 2 bases, with 21 bases left in between. The CDR3 reads CASWWVVGERQETQYF. The CDR3 DNA is TGTGCCAGCTGGTGGGTAGTCGGGGAAAGACAAGAGACCCAGTACTTC.

The genes are TRBV19 and TRBJ1-2; the match to TRBD1 covers 9 bases. The junction had 0 bases not matched to a gene; V was cut back by 4 bases and J by 3 bases. CDR1 and CDR2 (germline): LNHDA, SQIVND (reference sequence). This CDR3 is 13 amino acids long. CDR3 DNA: TGTGCCAGTAGTAGGACAGGGGACTATGGCTACACCTTC. The encoded protein is CASSRTGDYGYTF. The entire variable domain, with the rest obtained from reference TRBV19 and TRBJ1-2, is as follows: DGGITQSPKYLFRKEGQNVTLSCEQNLNHDAMYWYRQDPGQGLRLIYYSQIVNDFQKGDIAEGYSVSREKKESFPLTVTSAQKNPTAFYLCASSRTGDYGYTFGSGTRLTVV.

The rearrangement links TRBV2 to TRBJ1-2, with 8 nucleotides matching TRBD1. Germline CDR1 SNHLY, CDR2 FYNNEI. V was clipped by 8 bases and J by 4 bases; unmatched bases: 9. The CDR3 is 14 residues long. Written as DNA, the CDR3 is TGTGCCAGCTATGCAGGGGGCGATCTCTATGGCTACACCTTC. Translation: CASYAGGDLYGYTF.

V is TRBV25-1 and J is TRBJ1-1; 8 bases align to TRBD1. The CDR3 has 14 residues. The trim removed 1 base at V and 6 bases at J, leaving 4 bases unmatched. Germline-derived CDR1 and CDR2 are MGHDK and SYGVNS. The CDR3 loop is CASSESGGNSEAFF. CDR3 sequence (DNA): TGTGCCAGCAGTGAATCAGGGGGCAACTCTGAAGCTTTCTTT.

V is TRBV5-1 and J is TRBJ1-3, with TRBD1 identical over 7 bases. V gave up 3 bases and J gave up 0 bases; unmatched junction bases: 12. The germline V gene encodes CDR1 SGHRS and CDR2 YFSETQ. CDR3 length: 18 amino acids. CDR3 sequence: CASSSGPATGISGNTIYF. CDR3 in DNA: TGCGCCAGCAGCTCGGGCCCCGCGACAGGGATCTCTGGAAACACCATATATTTT.

The CDR3, as DNA: TGTGCCATCAGTGAGTTACAGGGCAATGAGCAGTTCTTC. It is translated as CAISELQGNEQFF. The V call is TRBV10-3, the J call TRBJ2-1, with D maybe TRBD1 (6 bases). Trimming cost V 1 base and J 6 bases, with 7 bases left between them. This CDR3 is built from 13 residues. Germline CDR1 reads ENHRY; CDR2 reads SYGVKD.

The V and J genes are TRBV11-2 and TRBJ2-3; 11 bases align to TRBD2. Germline V lookup: CDR1 SGHAT, CDR2 FQNNGV. V was pared by 5 bases and J by 5 bases, with 9 bases of the junction left unmatched. The CDR3 loop spans 16 amino acids. Here the CDR3 reads CASSRLPTSGKDTQYF. The CDR3, as DNA: TGTGCCAGCAGCCGCCTGCCGACTAGCGGGAAAGATACGCAGTATTTT.

V gene TRBV20-1 combines with J gene TRBJ2-7; D is undetermined. V was cut by 4 bases and J by 5 bases, with 9 bases left in between. The CDR3 length is 11 residues. Germline assignment: CDR1 DFQATT and CDR2 SNEGSKA (reference sequence). The DNA of the CDR3 is TGCAGTGCTACCCCTCAGGACGAGCAGTACTTC. It codes for CSATPQDEQYF.

In this sample, this clone turned up once. This chain joins TRBV6-5 and TRBJ2-1; TRBD2 matches at 10 bases. V lost 4 bases, J lost 8 bases, and 11 bases stayed unmatched. The CDR3 totals 16 residues. Per germline, CDR1 MNHEY and CDR2 SVGAGI. In DNA form, the CDR3 reads TGTGCCAGCAGTTCTACCGGGACTAGCGTTTTGCATGAGCAGTTCTTC. Translation: CASSSTGTSVLHEQFF.

The rearrangement joins TRBV6-5 to TRBJ1-1; weak D call: TRBD1 (5 bases). The V and J ends lost 9 bases and 2 bases respectively, with 16 bases between them. This CDR3 has 14 amino acids. Germline CDR1 is MNHEY and CDR2 is SVGAGI. Here the CDR3 reads CASQGLLENTEAFF. For the CDR3, the DNA is TGTGCCAGTCAGGGTTTATTGGAAAACACTGAAGCTTTCTTT.